This TCR beta chain was identified during a study of cytomegalovirus exposure and HLA in healthy donors. Study-level results: Across donors, sequencing depth was assumed by presence/absence analyses to be roughly uniform. A previous analysis found most TCR beta V segments productive roughly 87% or roughly 30% of the time. A later analysis found most CMV-associated TCR beta chains apparently HLA-restricted. Among TCR beta chains of equal frequency, HLA-associated ones were more clonally expanded in a later analysis.

As regards this clone: Its cognate antigen is unknown.

Vbeta (60) and Jbeta (13) primers were used in the PCR. Using immunoSEQ multiplex PCR, the repertoire was profiled, and TCRdb retains in-frame clones only, with some absent. The table includes 100,000 to 150,000 clones, roughly 9% detected once. The germline V gene encodes CDR1 GTSNPN and CDR2 SVGIG (reference sequence). This CDR3 contains 14 residues. V lost 1 base to trimming and J lost 6 bases; unmatched junction nucleotides: 6. The chain has TRBV30 and TRBJ1-1; 9 nucleotides line up with TRBD1. The material sequenced was PBMCs. The receptor was derived from a middle-aged woman in good health and CMV-seropositive. The CDR3 nucleotides are TGTGCCTGGAGTGGGGACAGGGAAGTTGCTGAAGCTTTCTTT. Encoded protein: CAWSGDREVAEAFF.